The present entry profiles one T cell receptor beta chain with its context. The antigen remains undetermined. From germline, CDR1 is DFQATT and CDR2 SNEGSKA (reference sequence). V was pared by 3 bases and J by 3 bases, with 3 bases between. The CDR3 consists of 11 residues. This record comes from a study of T cell repertoires in cytomegalovirus infection. Each CDR3 protein is one row after TCRdb ran MiXCR on the reads. The sample has about 920,000 distinct CDR3 sequences, approximately 33% seen once; the top ten hold over 10%. This TCR derives from a human donor in good health (CMV status not recorded). Some clones in this sample may be carry-over from other donors' samples. The source material was cultured CD8+ T cells from PBMCs, sampled from culture after CMV antigen stimulation. The V gene is TRBV20-1, the J gene TRBJ2-1; D call uncertain. The DNA of the CDR3 is TGCAGTGCTAGGGACTACAATGAGCAGTTCTTC. Its protein product is CSARDYNEQFF.